Listed below are T cell receptor beta chains from one sample, sequenced in a study of breast tumors, draining lymph nodes, adjacent tissues. TCRdb re-derived calls from the multiplex PCR reads in MiXCR, one entry per CDR3 protein. The profile shows 200,000 to 250,000 distinct CDR3 sequences, less than 40% of them singletons. The sample taken for sequencing was axillary lymph node tissue. Receptor source: a female donor with breast cancer. Some clones in this sample may be carry-over from other donors' samples. CDR3s include the opening cysteine and the closing phenylalanine or tryptophan. The D gene is left open where the match is weak. The size field is filled for only some rows; it gives once, few, many or a size class.

j_call	d_call	v_call	clone_size	cdr3_aa	cdr3_nt
TRBJ2-7	TRBD1	TRBV6-5	many	CASSSGTAPYEQYF	TGTGCCAGCAGTTCCGGGACAGCCCCCTACGAGCAGTACTTC
TRBJ2-5	TRBD2	TRBV6-5	NA	CASSSTSGREETQYF	TGTGCCAGCAGTTCCACTAGCGGGAGGGAGGAGACCCAGTACTTC
TRBJ2-1	TRBD2	TRBV20-1	many	CSAWTSGNNEQFF	TGCAGTGCTTGGACTAGCGGAAACAATGAGCAGTTCTTC
TRBJ1-2	TRBD1	TRBV12-3/TRBV12-4	many	CASTLQGTYGYTF	TGTGCCAGCACCCTACAGGGGACCTATGGCTACACCTTC
TRBJ2-5	TRBD2	TRBV15	many	CATSRDPRLAGETQYF	TGTGCCACCAGCAGAGATCCTCGGCTAGCGGGAGAGACCCAGTACTTC
TRBJ1-2	TRBD1	TRBV7-3	NA	CASSRQGGGYTF	TGTGCCAGCAGCCGACAGGGGGGTGGCTACACCTTC
TRBJ2-7	NA	TRBV6-1	many	CASSQPGLPYEQYF	TGTGCCAGCAGTCAACCGGGACTTCCTTACGAGCAGTACTTC
TRBJ2-2	NA	TRBV9	many	CASSSGTTNTGELFF	TGTGCCAGCAGCTCCGGGACGACGAACACCGGGGAGCTGTTTTTT
TRBJ2-1	NA	TRBV7-3	many	CASSSSSNEQFF	TGTGCCAGCAGCAGTAGCAGCAATGAGCAGTTCTTC
TRBJ1-6	NA	TRBV7-9	many	CASSPSTRAYSPLHF	TGTGCCAGCAGCCCCTCTACAAGGGCCTATTCACCCCTCCACTTT
TRBJ1-5	NA	TRBV5-1	medium-sized	CASSLVAGGNQPQHF	TGTGCCAGCAGCTTAGTGGCAGGGGGCAATCAGCCCCAGCATTTT
TRBJ2-1	TRBD1	TRBV2	NA	CASQPRQGAYNEQFF	TGTGCCAGCCAACCCCGACAGGGAGCCTACAATGAACAGTTCTTC
TRBJ1-4	NA	TRBV2	many	CASAGQRNEKLFF	TGTGCCAGCGCAGGACAGCGTAATGAAAAACTGTTTTTT
TRBJ2-1	TRBD2	TRBV7-3	NA	CASGIAGGGRGNEQFF	TGTGCCAGCGGAATAGCGGGAGGGGGTCGAGGCAATGAGCAGTTCTTC
TRBJ2-3	NA	TRBV25-1	many	CASSAFRRGTDTQYF	TGTGCCAGCAGTGCCTTCCGAAGGGGCACAGATACGCAGTATTTT
TRBJ1-2	NA	TRBV6-2/TRBV6-3	many	CASSYVAVSYGYTF	TGTGCCAGCAGTTACGTGGCAGTCTCTTATGGCTACACCTTC
TRBJ1-2	NA	TRBV9	many	CASSPQTAYGYTF	TGTGCCAGCAGCCCCCAGACAGCATATGGCTACACCTTC
TRBJ2-6	NA	TRBV7-3	once	CASSSTAGVDTGANVLTF	TGTGCCAGCAGCTCTACCGCAGGGGTTGACACCGGGGCCAACGTCCTGACTTTC
TRBJ1-2	NA	TRBV7-8	many	CASSLPANYGYTF	TGTGCCAGCAGCTTACCAGCTAACTATGGCTACACCTTC
TRBJ2-1	TRBD1	TRBV9	many	CASSSQGSSYNEQFF	TGTGCCAGCAGCTCACAGGGGAGCTCCTACAATGAGCAGTTCTTC
TRBJ1-2	NA	TRBV2	NA	CASSGEYRHYGYTF	TGTGCCAGCAGTGGGGAGTACCGCCACTATGGCTACACCTTC
TRBJ2-7	NA	TRBV7-3	NA	CASTSGEPHLPYEQYF	TGTGCCAGCACCTCAGGGGAGCCACACCTCCCCTACGAGCAGTACTTC
TRBJ2-2	TRBD1	TRBV5-1	once	CASSPDRGTVITGELFF	TGCGCCAGCAGCCCCGACAGGGGGACAGTAATCACCGGGGAGCTGTTTTTT
TRBJ1-5	NA	TRBV3-1	NA	CASSQGRQGRQPQHF	TGTGCCAGCAGCCAGGGAAGGCAGGGACGGCAGCCCCAGCATTTT
TRBJ2-2	NA	TRBV7-6	many	CASSLVGGTSFGELFF	TGTGCCAGCAGCCTGGTTGGGGGAACGAGTTTCGGGGAGCTGTTTTTT
TRBJ2-3	TRBD2	TRBV2	many	CASSFSGTSGDTQYF	TGTGCCAGCAGTTTTTCCGGGACTAGCGGGGATACGCAGTATTTT
TRBJ1-4	TRBD1	TRBV10-2	many	CASSTGQGGEKLFF	TGCGCCAGCAGTACCGGACAGGGGGGTGAAAAACTGTTTTTT
TRBJ1-1	NA	TRBV7-8	few	CASSLPSQGNTEAFF	TGTGCCAGCAGCTTACCGAGCCAGGGGAACACTGAAGCTTTCTTT